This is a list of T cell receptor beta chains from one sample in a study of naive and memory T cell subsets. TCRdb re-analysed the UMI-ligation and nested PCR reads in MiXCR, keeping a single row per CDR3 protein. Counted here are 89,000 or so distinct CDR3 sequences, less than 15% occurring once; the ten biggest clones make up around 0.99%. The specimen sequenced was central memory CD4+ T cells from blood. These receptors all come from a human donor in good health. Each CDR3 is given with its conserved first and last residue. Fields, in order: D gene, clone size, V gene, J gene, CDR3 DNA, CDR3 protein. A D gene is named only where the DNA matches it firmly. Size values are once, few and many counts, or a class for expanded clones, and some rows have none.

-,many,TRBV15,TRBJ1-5,TGTGCCACCAGCAGGAGTCAGGGAGGCAATCAGCCCCAGCATTTT,CATSRSQGGNQPQHF
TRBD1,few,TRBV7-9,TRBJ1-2,TGTGCCAGCACCCGGACAGGGGGCGGTGGCTACACCTTC,CASTRTGGGGYTF
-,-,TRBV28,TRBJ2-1,TGTGCCAGCAGTTTATATCCGGAGTACAATGAGCAGTTCTTC,CASSLYPEYNEQFF
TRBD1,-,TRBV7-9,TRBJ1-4,TGTGCCAGCAGCTTCAGGGGGACTAATGAAAAACTGTTTTTT,CASSFRGTNEKLFF
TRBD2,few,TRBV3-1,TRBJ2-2,TGTGCCAGCAGCCTAAGCGGGAGGATCGGGGAGCTGTTTTTT,CASSLSGRIGELFF
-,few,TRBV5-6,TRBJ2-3,TGTGCCAGCAGCTTGCATGATACGCAGTATTTT,CASSLHDTQYF
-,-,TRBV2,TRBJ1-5,TGTGCCAGCAGTGAAGGACAGGTCGAAAATCAGCCCCAGCATTTT,CASSEGQVENQPQHF
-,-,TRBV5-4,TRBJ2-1,TGTGCCAGCAGCTTAGATTACGGGGTTTACAATGAGCAGTTCTTC,CASSLDYGVYNEQFF
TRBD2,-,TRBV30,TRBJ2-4,TGTGCCTGGAGTCCCTACTCGGGACTAGCGAACATTCAGTACTTC,CAWSPYSGLANIQYF
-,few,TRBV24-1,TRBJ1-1,TGTGCCACCAGTGCTGAGGACAGAGAAGCTTTCTTT,CATSAEDREAFF
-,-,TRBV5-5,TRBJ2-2,TGTGCCAGCAGCCGTGGCGTTCTGATCACCGGGGAGCTGTTTTTT,CASSRGVLITGELFF
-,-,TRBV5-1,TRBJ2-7,TGCGCCAGCAGCTTCCCCAACTACGAGCAGTACTTC,CASSFPNYEQYF
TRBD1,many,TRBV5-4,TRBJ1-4,TGTGCCAGCAGCTTGGGAGTGAATAGGGGGCAGAATGAAAAACTGTTTTTT,CASSLGVNRGQNEKLFF
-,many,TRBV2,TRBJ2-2,TGTGCCAGCAGTAATAGGCAGGTAGACTTCGCGAACACCGGGGAGCTGTTTTTT,CASSNRQVDFANTGELFF
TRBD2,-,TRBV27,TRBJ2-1,TGTGCCAGCGCTTCGGCGGGAGGGGATGAGCAGTTCTTC,CASASAGGDEQFF
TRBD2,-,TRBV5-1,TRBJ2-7,TGCGCCAGCAGCTTGGTCGGGAGGCTCTTAGAAGAGCAGTACTTC,CASSLVGRLLEEQYF
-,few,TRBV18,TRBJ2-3,TGTGCCAGCTCACCAGTCTCGGACCGGGGAGATACGCAGTATTTT,CASSPVSDRGDTQYF
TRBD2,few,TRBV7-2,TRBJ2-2,TGTGCCAGCAGGCCCCTAGCGGGAGGGAGTACCGGGGAGCTGTTTTTT,CASRPLAGGSTGELFF
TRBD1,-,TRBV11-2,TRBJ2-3,TGTGCCAGCAGCCCCTGGACAGGGCCCGGGGGCACAGATACGCAGTATTTT,CASSPWTGPGGTDTQYF
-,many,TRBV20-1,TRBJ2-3,TGCAGTGCTAGTAAAGACCCGGATACGCAGTATTTT,CSASKDPDTQYF
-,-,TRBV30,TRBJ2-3,TGTGCCTGGATCCCTCCCCCGGGAGTGGGGAAGGGCACAGATACGCAGTATTTT,CAWIPPPGVGKGTDTQYF
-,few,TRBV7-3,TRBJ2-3,TGTGCCAGCAGCTTTGGAACAGGGAGACCTAGCACAGATACGCAGTATTTT,CASSFGTGRPSTDTQYF
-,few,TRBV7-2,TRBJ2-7,TGTGCCAGCAGCACCATGGGACAATCGGGCTCCTACGAGCAGTACTTC,CASSTMGQSGSYEQYF
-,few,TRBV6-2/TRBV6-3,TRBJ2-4,TGTGCCAGCAGAGGGGGTCCGGACATTCAGTACTTC,CASRGGPDIQYF
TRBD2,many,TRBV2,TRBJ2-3,TGTGCCGGCACTAGCGGGAGGGCGACAGATACGCAGTATTTT,CAGTSGRATDTQYF
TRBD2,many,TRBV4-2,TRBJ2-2,TGTGCCAGCAGCCAACTCAGCGGGAGGGCGAACACCGGGGAGCTGTTTTTT,CASSQLSGRANTGELFF
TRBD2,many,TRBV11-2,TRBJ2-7,TGTGCCAGCAGCTTAGATCTCAGGACTAGCGCCTACGAGCAGTACTTC,CASSLDLRTSAYEQYF
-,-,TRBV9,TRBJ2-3,TGTGCCAGCAGCACCAGGGGTTTGCAAGATACGCAGTATTTT,CASSTRGLQDTQYF
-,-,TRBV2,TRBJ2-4,TGTGCCAGCAGCGATACCGGGAGTCTAGCCAAAAACATTCAGTACTTC,CASSDTGSLAKNIQYF
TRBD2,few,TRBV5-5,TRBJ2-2,TGTGCCAGCAGCTTGGGGGAGGGTTGGACCGGGGAGCTGTTTTTT,CASSLGEGWTGELFF
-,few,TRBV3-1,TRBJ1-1,TGTGCCAGCAGCCAAAGTAGGGGCACTGAAGCTTTCTTT,CASSQSRGTEAFF
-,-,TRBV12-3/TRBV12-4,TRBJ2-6,TGTGCCAGCAGTCCACTAGGGACTTCTGGGGCCAACGTCCTGACTTTC,CASSPLGTSGANVLTF
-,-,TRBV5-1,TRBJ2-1,TGCGCCAGCAGCTTGGTCAGTGCCTCCTACAATGAGCAGTTCTTC,CASSLVSASYNEQFF
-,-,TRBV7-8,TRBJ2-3,TGTGCCAGCAGCTTAGTGGCTGGAGGGACCACAGATACGCAGTATTTT,CASSLVAGGTTDTQYF
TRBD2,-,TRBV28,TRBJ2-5,TGTGCCAGCAGTTCCACTAGCGGAGCCCAAGAGACCCAGTACTTC,CASSSTSGAQETQYF
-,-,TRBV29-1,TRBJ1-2,TGCAGCGTTGAAGATTCTGGGATTTATGGCTACACCTTC,CSVEDSGIYGYTF
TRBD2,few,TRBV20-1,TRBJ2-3,TGCAGTGCTACGGGACTAGCGGGAGGTGGGGGCACAGATACGCAGTATTTT,CSATGLAGGGGTDTQYF
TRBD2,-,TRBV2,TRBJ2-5,TGTGCCAGCAGGGGACTAGCAGGGTGGGAGACCCAGTACTTC,CASRGLAGWETQYF
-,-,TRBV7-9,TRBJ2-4,TGTGCCAGCAGCTTGGAGGGATCGCTAGCCAAAAACATTCAGTACTTC,CASSLEGSLAKNIQYF
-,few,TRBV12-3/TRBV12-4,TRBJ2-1,TGTGCCAGCAGTTTAAGTTTCTGGCAGTTCTTC,CASSLSFWQFF
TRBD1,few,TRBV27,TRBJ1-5,TGTGCCAGCAGTCCAACAGGGGGTGGTCAGCCCCAGCATTTT,CASSPTGGGQPQHF
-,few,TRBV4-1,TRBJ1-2,TGCGCCAGCAGCCAAGGGCTTCCCGGGGTCCTTGGCTACACCTTC,CASSQGLPGVLGYTF
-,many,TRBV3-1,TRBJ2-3,TGTGCCAGCAGCCACTACACAGATACGCAGTATTTT,CASSHYTDTQYF
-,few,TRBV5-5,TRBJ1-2,TGTGCCAGCAGCTTTGGGGAAGGCTATGGCTACACCTTC,CASSFGEGYGYTF
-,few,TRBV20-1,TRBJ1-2,TGCAGTGCTATCATAACCCGGCAGGGCAGTGGCTACACCTTC,CSAIITRQGSGYTF
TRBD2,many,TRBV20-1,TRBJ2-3,TGCAGTGCTCGGACTAGCGGGAGCACAGATACGCAGTATTTT,CSARTSGSTDTQYF
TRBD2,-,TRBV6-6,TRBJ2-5,TGTGCCAGCAGTTACAACGGGGAGGGGGAGACCCAGTACTTC,CASSYNGEGETQYF
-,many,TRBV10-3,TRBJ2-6,TGTGCCATCCCTGCCCCCCCTCGGGGGAGTGGGGCCAACGTCCTGACTTTC,CAIPAPPRGSGANVLTF
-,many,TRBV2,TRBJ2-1,TGTGCCAGCAAGGGTAGCAGCTCCTACAATGAGCAGTTCTTC,CASKGSSSYNEQFF
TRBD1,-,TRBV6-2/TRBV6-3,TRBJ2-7,TGTGCCAGCCGGTGGACAGGGGTGGACGAGCAGTACTTC,CASRWTGVDEQYF
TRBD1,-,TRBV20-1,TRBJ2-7,TGCAGTGCTAGAAGGGACAGGGGCTACGAGCAGTACTTC,CSARRDRGYEQYF
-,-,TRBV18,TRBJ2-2,TGTGCCAGCTCATCCCCAAGAGGTTACACCGGGGAGCTGTTTTTT,CASSSPRGYTGELFF
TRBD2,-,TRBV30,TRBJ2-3,TGTGCCTGGAGACCCGACTCGGGGGGAACGCAGTATTTT,CAWRPDSGGTQYF
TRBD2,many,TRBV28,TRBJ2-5,TGTGCCAGCAGTTCCGGTGGCGGGAGGCGACAAGAGACCCAGTACTTC,CASSSGGGRRQETQYF
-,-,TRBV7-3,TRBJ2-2,TGTGCCACCTCTCTAGCGCCGAACACCGGGGAGCTGTTTTTT,CATSLAPNTGELFF
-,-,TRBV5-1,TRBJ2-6,TGCGCCAGCAGCTTGAAGGGGATCGGCTCTGGGGCCAACGTCCTGACTTTC,CASSLKGIGSGANVLTF
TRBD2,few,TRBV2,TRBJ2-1,TGTGCCAGCAGACCCGGACTAGCGGGAGTGCATGAGCAGTTCTTC,CASRPGLAGVHEQFF
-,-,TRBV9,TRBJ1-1,TGTGCCAGCAGCGCCCATAGACTAGGGACGAACACTGAAGCTTTCTTT,CASSAHRLGTNTEAFF
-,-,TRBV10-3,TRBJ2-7,TGTGCCATCAGTGAGTGGGCGGAACGTTCCTACGAGCAGTACTTC,CAISEWAERSYEQYF